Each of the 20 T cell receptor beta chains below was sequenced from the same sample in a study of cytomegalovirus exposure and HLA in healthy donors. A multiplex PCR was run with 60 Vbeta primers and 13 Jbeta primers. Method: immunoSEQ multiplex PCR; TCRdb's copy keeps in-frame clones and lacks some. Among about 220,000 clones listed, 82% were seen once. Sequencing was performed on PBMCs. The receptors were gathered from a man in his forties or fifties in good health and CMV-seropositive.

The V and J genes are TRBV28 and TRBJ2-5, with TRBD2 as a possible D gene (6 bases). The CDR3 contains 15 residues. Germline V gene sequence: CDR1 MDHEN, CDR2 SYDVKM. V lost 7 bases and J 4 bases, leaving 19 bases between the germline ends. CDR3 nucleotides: TGTGCCAGCACCCTGGCGGCAGGGAGGTTAGAGACCCAGTACTTC. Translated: CASTLAAGRLETQYF.

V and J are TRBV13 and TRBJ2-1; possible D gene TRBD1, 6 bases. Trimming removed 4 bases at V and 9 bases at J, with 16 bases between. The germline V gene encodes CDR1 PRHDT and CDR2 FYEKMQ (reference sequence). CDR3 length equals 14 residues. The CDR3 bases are TGTGCCAGCAGCTCACCACAGGGTCTAGGTGAGCAGTTCTTC. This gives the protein CASSSPQGLGEQFF.

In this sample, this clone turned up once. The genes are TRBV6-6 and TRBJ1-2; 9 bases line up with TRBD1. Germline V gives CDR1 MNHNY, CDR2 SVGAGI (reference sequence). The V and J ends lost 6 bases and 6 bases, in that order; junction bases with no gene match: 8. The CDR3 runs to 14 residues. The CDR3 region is CASRVPGTGNGYTF. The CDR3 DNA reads TGTGCCAGCAGAGTCCCCGGGACAGGGAATGGCTACACCTTC.

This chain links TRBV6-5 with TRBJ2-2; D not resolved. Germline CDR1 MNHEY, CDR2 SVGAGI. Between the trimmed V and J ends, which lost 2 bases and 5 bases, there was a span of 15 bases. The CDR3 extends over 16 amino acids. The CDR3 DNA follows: TGTGCCAGCAGTTACGAGGCCATGATCAGTACCGGGGAGCTGTTTTTT. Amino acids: CASSYEAMISTGELFF.

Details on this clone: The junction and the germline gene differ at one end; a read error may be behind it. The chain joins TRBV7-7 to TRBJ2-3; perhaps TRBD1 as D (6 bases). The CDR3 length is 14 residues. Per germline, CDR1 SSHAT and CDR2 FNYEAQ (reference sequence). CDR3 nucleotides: TGTGCTAGCAGCTTAAGCCAGGGGATAGATACGCAGTATTTT. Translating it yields CASSLSQGIDTQYF.

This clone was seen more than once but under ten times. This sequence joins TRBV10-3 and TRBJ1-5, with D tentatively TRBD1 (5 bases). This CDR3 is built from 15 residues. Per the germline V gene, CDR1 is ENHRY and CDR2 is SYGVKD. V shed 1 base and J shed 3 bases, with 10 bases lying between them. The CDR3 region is CAISEWSGLNQPQHF. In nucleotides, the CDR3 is TGTGCCATCAGTGAGTGGTCAGGGCTCAATCAGCCCCAGCATTTT.

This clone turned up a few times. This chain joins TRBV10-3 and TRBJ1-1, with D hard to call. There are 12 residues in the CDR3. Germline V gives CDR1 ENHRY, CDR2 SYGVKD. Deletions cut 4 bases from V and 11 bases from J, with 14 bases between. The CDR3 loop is CAISADFGSAFF. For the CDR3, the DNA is TGTGCCATCAGTGCAGATTTCGGGTCGGCTTTCTTT.

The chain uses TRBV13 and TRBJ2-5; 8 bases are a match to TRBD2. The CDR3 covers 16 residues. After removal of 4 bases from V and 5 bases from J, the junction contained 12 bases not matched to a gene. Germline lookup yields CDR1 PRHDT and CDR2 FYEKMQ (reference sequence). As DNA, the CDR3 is TGTGCCAGCAGCTCTCGGGGGGGCGCCGAATTGGAGACCCAGTACTTC. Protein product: CASSSRGGAELETQYF.

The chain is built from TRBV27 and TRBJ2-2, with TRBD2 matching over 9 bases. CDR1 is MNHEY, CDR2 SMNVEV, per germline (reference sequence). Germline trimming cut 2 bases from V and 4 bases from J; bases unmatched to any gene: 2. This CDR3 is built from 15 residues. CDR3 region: CASSLLAGTTGELFF. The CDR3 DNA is TGTGCCAGCAGTTTACTAGCGGGAACCACCGGGGAGCTGTTTTTT.

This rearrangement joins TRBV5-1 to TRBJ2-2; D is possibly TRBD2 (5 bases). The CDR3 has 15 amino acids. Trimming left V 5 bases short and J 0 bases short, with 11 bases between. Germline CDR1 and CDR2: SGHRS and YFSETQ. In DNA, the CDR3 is TGCGCCAGCAGTCGACTACAGCCGAACACCGGGGAGCTGTTTTTT. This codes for CASSRLQPNTGELFF.

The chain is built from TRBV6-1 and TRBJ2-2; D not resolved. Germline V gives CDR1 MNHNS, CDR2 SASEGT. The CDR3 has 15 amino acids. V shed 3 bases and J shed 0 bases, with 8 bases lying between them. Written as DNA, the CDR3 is TGTGCCAGCAGTGAGGGCTTTGCGAACACCGGGGAGCTGTTTTTT. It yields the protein CASSEGFANTGELFF.

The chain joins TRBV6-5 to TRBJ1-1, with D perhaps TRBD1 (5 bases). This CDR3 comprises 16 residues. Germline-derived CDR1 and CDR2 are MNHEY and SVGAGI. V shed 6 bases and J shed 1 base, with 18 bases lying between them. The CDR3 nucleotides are TGTGCCAGCAGGTACGGGACTCACCGGGGGAACACTGAAGCTTTCTTT. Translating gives CASRYGTHRGNTEAFF.

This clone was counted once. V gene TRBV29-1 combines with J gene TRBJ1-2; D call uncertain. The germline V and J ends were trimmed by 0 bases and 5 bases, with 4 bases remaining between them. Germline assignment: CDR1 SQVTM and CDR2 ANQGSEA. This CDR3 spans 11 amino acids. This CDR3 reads CSVEDLYGYTF. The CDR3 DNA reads TGCAGCGTTGAAGATCTATATGGCTACACCTTC.

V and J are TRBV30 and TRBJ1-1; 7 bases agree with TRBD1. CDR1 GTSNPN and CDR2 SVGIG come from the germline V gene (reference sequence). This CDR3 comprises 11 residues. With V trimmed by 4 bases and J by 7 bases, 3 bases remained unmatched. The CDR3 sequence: CAWTGGIEAFF. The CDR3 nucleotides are TGTGCCTGGACAGGGGGGATTGAAGCTTTCTTT.

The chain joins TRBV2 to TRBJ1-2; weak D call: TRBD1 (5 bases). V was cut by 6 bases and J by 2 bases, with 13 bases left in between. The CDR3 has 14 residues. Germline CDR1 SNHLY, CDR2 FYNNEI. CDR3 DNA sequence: TGTGCCAGCAGCAACCGGGACTCCAACTATGGCTACACCTTC. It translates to CASSNRDSNYGYTF.

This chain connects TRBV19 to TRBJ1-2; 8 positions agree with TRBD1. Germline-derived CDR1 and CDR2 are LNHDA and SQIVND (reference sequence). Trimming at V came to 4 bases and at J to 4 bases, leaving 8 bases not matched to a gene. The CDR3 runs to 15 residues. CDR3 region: CASSKDRGRTYGYTF. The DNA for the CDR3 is TGTGCCAGTAGTAAAGACAGGGGACGCACCTATGGCTACACCTTC.

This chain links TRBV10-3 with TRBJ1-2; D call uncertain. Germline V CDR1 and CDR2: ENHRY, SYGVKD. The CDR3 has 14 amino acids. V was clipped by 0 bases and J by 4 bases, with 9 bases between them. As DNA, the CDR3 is TGTGCCATCAGTGAGTCAAGGGAGATCTATGGCTACACCTTC. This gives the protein CAISESREIYGYTF.

CDR3 DNA sequence: TGTGCCAGCAGCCCCTGGACTAGCGGTCAAGAGACCCAGTACTTC. Its protein is CASSPWTSGQETQYF. V is TRBV6-6 and J is TRBJ2-5; 10 nucleotides agree with TRBD2. Germline-derived CDR1 and CDR2 are MNHNY and SVGAGI (reference sequence). The V gene end was trimmed by 6 bases and the J gene end by 2 bases; junction bases not matched to a gene: 6. The length of the CDR3 is 15 residues.

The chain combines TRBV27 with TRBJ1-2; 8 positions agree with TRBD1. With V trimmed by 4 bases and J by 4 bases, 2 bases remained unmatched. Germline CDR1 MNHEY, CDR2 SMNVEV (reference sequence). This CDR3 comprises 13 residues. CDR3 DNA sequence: TGTGCCAGCAGTTACAGGGGGTCCTATGGCTACACCTTC. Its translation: CASSYRGSYGYTF.

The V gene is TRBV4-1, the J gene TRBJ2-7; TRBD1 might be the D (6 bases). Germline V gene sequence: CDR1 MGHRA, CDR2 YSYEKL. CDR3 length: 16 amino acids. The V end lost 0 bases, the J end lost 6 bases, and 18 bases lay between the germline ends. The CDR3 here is CASSQDHGTPFGEQYF. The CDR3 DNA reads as TGCGCCAGCAGCCAAGACCACGGGACACCCTTTGGCGAGCAGTACTTC.